This T cell receptor (beta chain) originates from a study of blood T cell repertoires in COVID-19. The J segment lost 1 base and the V segment lost 3 bases, leaving 5 bases of the junction unmatched. Germline-derived CDR1 and CDR2 are MGHRA and YSYEKL. This CDR3 region has 16 residues. Those enrolled in Seattle joined during active infection and were followed longitudinally afterward. In the original processing: Amplified reference gene primers provided the basis for estimating nucleated cell counts. Assay used: immunoSEQ multiplex PCR; TCRdb lists only in-frame clones, some missing. For V, J and clone size, that table is used; D and trimming come from the DNA. The data hold approximately 290,000 clones, with approximately 90% observed a single time.

The TCR originated in a woman aged 25-40 years with COVID-19, enrolled during active disease. Sequenced input: peripheral blood. The gene calls are TRBV4-1 and TRBJ2-2; 7 nucleotides line up with TRBD2. The CDR3 bases are TGCGCCAGCAGCCATGAGCGGGGTGAGAACACCGGGGAGCTGTTTTTT. Translation: CASSHERGENTGELFF.